This entry lists 7 T cell receptor beta chains sequenced from one sample in a study of early T cells in non-severe SARS-CoV-2 infection. MiXCR, applied by TCRdb to the 5' RACE reads, yields one record per CDR3 protein. Found here are 57,000 or so distinct CDR3 sequences, around an eighth of them singletons; the top ten hold around 4.9%. What was sequenced was whole blood. These receptors all stem from an adult who was a healthcare worker with PCR-confirmed SARS-CoV-2 infection or an uninfected control (not recorded which).

The chain has TRBV24-1 and TRBJ2-1; 11 positions match TRBD2. J gave up 3 bases and V 8 bases, and 11 bases lay outside the gene matches. Germline V gives CDR1 KGHDR, CDR2 SFDVKD. This CDR3 comprises 17 residues. The CDR3, as DNA: TGTGCCACCAACCTACCAGGGACTAGCGGTTACTACAATGAGCAGTTCTTC. It encodes CATNLPGTSGYYNEQFF.

The rearrangement links TRBV21-1 to TRBJ2-1; the table's D call, TRBD1, was not checked against the DNA. TRBV21-1 is reported as a pseudogene. The CDR3 covers 14 residues. The CDR3 spells CASSTRDRPNEQFF. In nucleotides, the CDR3 is TGTGCCAGCAGCACCCGGGACAGGCCAAATGAGCAGTTCTTC.

This clonotype came up a few times. The chain has TRBV5-1 and TRBJ2-3; tentatively, D is TRBD2 (6 bases). Germline V gene lookup returns CDR1 SGHRS and CDR2 YFSETQ. Trimming took 0 bases from V and 3 from J, leaving 8 bases between them. CDR3 size: 14 residues. DNA for the CDR3: TGCGCCAGCAGCTTGGCTCGGGGGACAGATACGCAGTATTTT. It specifies CASSLARGTDTQYF.

In its sample, this clonotype was seen a few times. This chain links TRBV7-9 with TRBJ1-1; tentatively, D is TRBD1 (5 bases). V was shortened by 3 bases and J by 7 bases, with 12 bases between the two germline ends. The CDR3 has 13 amino acids. Germline-derived CDR1 and CDR2 are SEHNR and FQNEAQ (reference sequence). As DNA, the CDR3 is TGTGCCAGCAGCTTGAGCAGGGAGGGTGAAGCTTTCTTT. Protein sequence: CASSLSREGEAFF. Complete variable domain (other parts from reference TRBV7-9 and TRBJ1-1): DTGVSQNPRHKITKRGQNVTFRCDPISEHNRLYWYRQTLGQGPEFLTYFQNEAQLEKSRLLSDRFSAERPKGSFSTLEIQRTEQGDSAMYLCASSLSREGEAFFGQGTRLTVV.

This clonotype has only a few counts. The V gene is TRBV5-8, the J gene TRBJ2-3; 13 nucleotides align to TRBD2. V lost 3 bases, J lost 5 bases, and 6 bases stayed unmatched. Germline V gene sequence: CDR1 SGHTS, CDR2 YDEGEE. The CDR3 has 16 amino acids. CDR3 protein: CASSWGLAGMRDTQYF. Written as DNA, the CDR3 is TGTGCCAGCAGCTGGGGACTAGCGGGAATGCGAGATACGCAGTATTTT.

This clonotype was found many times. The genes are TRBV30 and TRBJ1-6, with 7 bases identical to TRBD1. With 2 bases clipped from V and 5 bases from J, the junction kept 3 bases outside the gene matches. The V gene's germline CDR1 is GTSNPN and CDR2 SVGIG (reference sequence). CDR3 length equals 14 residues. CDR3 protein: CAWSRDSNNSPLHF. The CDR3, as DNA: TGTGCCTGGAGTAGGGACAGTAATAATTCACCCCTCCACTTT. The entire variable domain, with the rest obtained from reference TRBV30 and TRBJ1-6, is as follows: SQTIHQWPATLVQPVGSPLSLECTVEGTSNPNLYWYRQAAGRGLQLLFYSVGIGQISSEVPQNLSASRPQDRQFILSSKKLLLSDSGFYLCAWSRDSNNSPLHFGNGTRLTVT.

The genes are TRBV4-1 and TRBJ2-7; 12 nucleotides align to TRBD2. Per the germline V gene, CDR1 is MGHRA and CDR2 is YSYEKL. The CDR3 has 15 residues. J gave up 2 bases and V 2 bases, and 1 base lay outside the gene matches. CDR3 bases: TGCGCCAGCAGCCAAAGACTAGCGGGAGCCTACGAGCAGTACTTC. Translation gives CASSQRLAGAYEQYF.